This T cell receptor (beta chain) was identified in a study of cytotoxic CD8 clonotypes in ibrutinib-treated CLL. Library input was roughly 1.9 micrograms of DNA from cryopreserved PBMCs. Study results and caveats: Sustained-remission and progressing patients diverged in sampling times. Public clonotypes were uncommon and contracted or stayed stable on treatment. Against age-matched healthy donors, baseline clonality ran higher and tracked circulating CD8+ T-cell counts.

Trimming stripped 1 base from V and 1 base from J, with 7 bases between. This CDR3 is built from 14 residues. Germline loops: CDR1 MGHRA, CDR2 YSYEKL. Sequenced by immunoSEQ multiplex PCR; TCRdb stores in-frame clones only, minus some. The sample records tens of thousands of clones, roughly 76% being singletons. Note on this clone: No antigen is known for it.

This chain connects TRBV4-1 to TRBJ2-5; D is unclear. The TCR was taken from a human donor with chronic lymphocytic leukemia. This material consisted of PBMCs, taken after 12 months of ibrutinib treatment. The CDR3 nucleotides read TGCGCCAGCAGCCAAGGGGCAGGCCAAGAGACCCAGTACTTC. Its protein product is CASSQGAGQETQYF.